One T cell receptor (beta chain) is described in this entry. Its recognized antigen is unknown. The input lacks base qualities; no much larger clone sits a single base away. This entry comes from a study of neoadjuvant anti-PD-1 for oral cavity cancer (dated by TCRdb to the early 2020s). Background on the whole study: Before curative-intent surgical resection, most patients were given three to four biweekly doses of nivolumab at 3 mg/kg. Under RECIST 1.1, patients with complete response, partial response or stable disease were classed as responders, and patients with progression were classed as non-responders. A fourth nivolumab dose was given around day 43 to patients without progression, and definitive surgical resection was performed in those patients on days 50-56. A roughly 33% response rate was observed in the parent correlative cohort, in which around 12 patients were included.

The research as a whole found: Higher pretreatment blood Treg/Th17 ratios correlated with both higher pretreatment blood TCRbeta clonality and lower post-treatment tumor TCRbeta clonality. After neoadjuvant nivolumab, non-responders showed significantly higher T cell clonality (Gini index) in PBMCs than responders did. Only a few patients per response group were included in the TCR analyses, and larger cohorts for validation were called for by the authors.

V ends up 5 bases short and J 15 bases short, with an unmatched junction base count of 18. From the germline V gene, CDR1 is SGHTA and CDR2 is FQGTGA. Including cysteine and phenylalanine, the CDR3 has 15 amino acids. The read is trimmed to its CDR3 DNA, 45 bases read in frame from base 1. The sample's time point, from its label and the paper: after neoadjuvant nivolumab, at surgical resection. Patients had been newly diagnosed with stage II-IVA oral cavity squamous cell carcinoma, and no prior systemic or radiation treatment had been given to the patients. The cohort was composed of patients with HPV-negative, locally advanced oral cavity squamous cell carcinoma. Peripheral blood mononuclear cells were analyzed directly, without maintenance or expansion in culture. Samples were obtained from a longitudinal correlative study of a single-arm phase II trial of neoadjuvant nivolumab in oral cavity squamous cell carcinoma. Subject-matched pre- and post-treatment PBMCs and tumors from three responders and three non-responders were subjected to genomic DNA-based TCRbeta sequencing. Peripheral blood mononuclear cells were collected before nivolumab treatment and were collected again after treatment, at the time of surgery. The Maxwell RSC DNA from Cells kit was used to isolate genomic DNA from PBMCs.

For deep sequencing of PBMC libraries, mostly 450 to 500 ng of input genomic DNA was used, and six replicates were run per sample. The immunoSEQ hsTCRbeta kit was used to prepare TCRbeta libraries, following the manufacturer's instructions. The finished libraries were brought together in one pool at 2.5 to 3 nM, which was then read using an Illumina NovaSeq 6000 S4 flow cell. In the paper's pipeline: Raw data preprocessing and quality control were performed with the immunoSEQ Analyzer. The analysis was restricted to productive rearrangements, with each unique CDR3 amino acid sequence defining a clonotype. Repertoire clonality was estimated as the Gini-Simpson index, which was computed with the R package tcR. Student's t test was used to compare Gini indices, and Pearson correlation was used to assess associations with tumor size change. TCRdb carries this immuneACCESS record with in-frame sequences only. Its versions omit some clonotypes, under half of them owing to an unresolved V gene in the studies checked, with the rest unexplained. D and trimming come from the DNA, and the V and J calls and clone size come from that table. The sample data list 55,000 to 75,000 clones, and approximately 87% of these were observed just once. 2.5% to 3% of the sample is taken by the ten largest.

The chain links TRBV7-3 with TRBJ2-1; 8 bases in the junction line up with TRBD2. Sequenced here: PBMCs, sampled after nivolumab (anti-PD-1) treatment. The sequence derives from a person aged 35 to 85 with oral cavity squamous cell carcinoma. Here the CDR3 is given as CASSLRDAGGRARFF. The sequence in DNA is TGTGCCAGCAGCCTACGAGATGCGGGGGGCCGCGCTCGGTTCTTC.